What follows is one T cell receptor (beta chain) and its context. The antigen remains unidentified. The junction departs from germline at one end; a sequencing error may be responsible. Time point indicated: week 47, end of study. In the vaccine, a single dose held 300 ug of the mutant IDH1 20-mer peptide, along with topical imiquimod. Germline assignment: CDR1 SSHAT and CDR2 FNYEAQ (reference sequence). The CDR3 is 14 residues long. This specimen comes from a study of a mutant IDH1 vaccine in newly diagnosed glioma. Turning to the study itself: Beginning 4-6 weeks after radiotherapy alone, or with temozolomide cycles, vaccination took place. Males made up approximately 62% and females approximately 40% of treated patients, whose mean age was about 40 years.

This table comes from immunoSEQ multiplex PCR, and its TCRdb copy is limited to in-frame clones, with some not included. The sample holds around 61,000 clones, over 70% seen once. Study outcomes and limitations: Any relationship between pseudoprogression and changes in top peripheral T cell clonotypes seemed absent.

The sample in question was PBMCs, obtained from a glioma patient whose treatment included an IDH1 peptide vaccine. The receptor was derived from a man aged 50-60 years with glioma. The chain has TRBV7-7 and TRBJ2-2; 8 bases map to TRBD1. The CDR3 loop is CASSLGQGPGELFF. The CDR3 DNA reads TGTGCTAGCAGCCTCGGACAGGGCCCCGGGGAGCTGTTTTTT.